The present T cell receptor (beta chain) was sequenced within a study of T cells expressing NK-cell markers. Reprocessing the 5' RACE reads, TCRdb reports a single entry for every CDR3 protein and omits DNA. The ten top clones account for 7.3%, within a sample of 440,000 or so distinct CDR3 sequences. This sequence was found in a woman aged 18-70 years in good health. The specimen was blood T cells: a sorted CD56 or NKG2C T cell subset, CD4+ or CD8+ T cells, or bulk PBMC T cells (not recorded which).

CDR3 residues: CSGGTSGVDTQYF. The V call is TRBV20-1, the J call TRBJ2-3; TCRdb's assignment of TRBD2 cannot be checked, as there is no DNA. The germline V gene encodes CDR1 DFQATT and CDR2 SNEGSKA (reference sequence). The CDR3 sequence is 13 residues long.